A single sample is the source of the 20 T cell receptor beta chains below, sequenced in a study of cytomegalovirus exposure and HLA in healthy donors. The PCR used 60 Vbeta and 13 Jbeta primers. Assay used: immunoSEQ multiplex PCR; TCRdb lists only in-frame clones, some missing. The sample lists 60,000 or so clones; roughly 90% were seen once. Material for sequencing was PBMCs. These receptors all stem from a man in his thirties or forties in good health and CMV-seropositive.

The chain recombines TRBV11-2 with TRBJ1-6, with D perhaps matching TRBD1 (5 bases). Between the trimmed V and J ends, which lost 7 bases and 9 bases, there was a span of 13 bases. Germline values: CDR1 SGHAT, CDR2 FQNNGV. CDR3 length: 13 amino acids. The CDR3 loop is CASNGGAVSPLHF. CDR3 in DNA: TGTGCCAGCAACGGAGGGGCGGTTTCACCCCTCCACTTT.

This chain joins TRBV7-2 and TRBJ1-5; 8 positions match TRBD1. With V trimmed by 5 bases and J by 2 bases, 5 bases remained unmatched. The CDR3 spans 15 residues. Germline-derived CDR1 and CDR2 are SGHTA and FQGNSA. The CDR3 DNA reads TGTGCCAGCAGCGCGGACAGGGCGGGCAATCAGCCCCAGCATTTT. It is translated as CASSADRAGNQPQHF.

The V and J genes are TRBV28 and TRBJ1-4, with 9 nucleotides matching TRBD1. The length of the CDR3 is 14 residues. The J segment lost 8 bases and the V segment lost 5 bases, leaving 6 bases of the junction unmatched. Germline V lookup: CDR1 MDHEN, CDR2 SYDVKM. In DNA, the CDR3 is TGTGCCAGCAGTACAGGGGGCGCAGGAGAAAAACTGTTTTTT. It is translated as CASSTGGAGEKLFF.

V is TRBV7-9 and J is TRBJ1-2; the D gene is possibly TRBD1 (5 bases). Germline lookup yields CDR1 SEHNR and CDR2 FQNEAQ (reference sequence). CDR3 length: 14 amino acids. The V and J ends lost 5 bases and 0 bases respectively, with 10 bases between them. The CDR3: CASSQGPSNYGYTF. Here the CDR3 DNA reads TGTGCCAGCAGCCAGGGTCCTTCTAACTATGGCTACACCTTC. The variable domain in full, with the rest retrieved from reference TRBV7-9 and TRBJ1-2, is DTGVSQNPRHKITKRGQNVTFRCDPISEHNRLYWYRQTLGQGPEFLTYFQNEAQLEKSRLLSDRFSAERPKGSFSTLEIQRTEQGDSAMYLCASSQGPSNYGYTFGSGTRLTVV.

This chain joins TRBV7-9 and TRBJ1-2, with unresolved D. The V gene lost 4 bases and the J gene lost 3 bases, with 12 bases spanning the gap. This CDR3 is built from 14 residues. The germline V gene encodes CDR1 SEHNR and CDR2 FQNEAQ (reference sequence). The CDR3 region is CASSSPNKYYGYTF. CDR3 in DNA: TGTGCCAGCAGCTCCCCGAACAAGTACTATGGCTACACCTTC.

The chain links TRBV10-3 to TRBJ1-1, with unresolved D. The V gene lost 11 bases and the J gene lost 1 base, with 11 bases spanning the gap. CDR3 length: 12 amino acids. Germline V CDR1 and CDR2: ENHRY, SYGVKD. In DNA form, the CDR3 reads TGTGCCTCCCGTAGACAGAACACTGAAGCTTTCTTT. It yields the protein CASRRQNTEAFF.

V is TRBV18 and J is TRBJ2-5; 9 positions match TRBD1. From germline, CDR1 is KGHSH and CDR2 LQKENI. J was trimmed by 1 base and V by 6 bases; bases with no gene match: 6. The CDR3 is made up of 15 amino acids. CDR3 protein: CASSSRDRAQETQYF. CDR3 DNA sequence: TGTGCCAGCTCCTCCCGGGACAGGGCCCAAGAGACCCAGTACTTC.

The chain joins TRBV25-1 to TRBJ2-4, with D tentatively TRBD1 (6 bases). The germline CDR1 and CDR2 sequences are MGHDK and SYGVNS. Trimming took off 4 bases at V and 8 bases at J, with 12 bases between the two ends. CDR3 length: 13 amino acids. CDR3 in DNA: TGTGCCAGCAGTGCAGGGGATAGAGACATTCAGTACTTC. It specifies CASSAGDRDIQYF.

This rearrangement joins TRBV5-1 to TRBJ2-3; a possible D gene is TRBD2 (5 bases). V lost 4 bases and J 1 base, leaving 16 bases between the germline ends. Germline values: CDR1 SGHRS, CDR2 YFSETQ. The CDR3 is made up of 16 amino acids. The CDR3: CASSPRGETGTDTQYF. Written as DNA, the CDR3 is TGCGCCAGCAGCCCTCGGGGAGAGACGGGCACAGATACGCAGTATTTT.

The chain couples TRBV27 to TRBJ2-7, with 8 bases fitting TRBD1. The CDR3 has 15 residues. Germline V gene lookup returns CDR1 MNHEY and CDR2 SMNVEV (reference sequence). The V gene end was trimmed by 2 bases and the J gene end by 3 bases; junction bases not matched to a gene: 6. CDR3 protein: CASSLKGQAIYEQYF. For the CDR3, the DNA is TGTGCCAGCAGTTTAAAGGGACAGGCGATCTACGAGCAGTACTTC.

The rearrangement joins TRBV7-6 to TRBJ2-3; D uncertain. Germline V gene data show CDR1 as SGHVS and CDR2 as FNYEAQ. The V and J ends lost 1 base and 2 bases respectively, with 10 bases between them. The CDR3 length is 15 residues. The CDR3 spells CASSLGQIFTDTQYF. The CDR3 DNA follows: TGTGCCAGCAGCTTAGGGCAGATATTCACAGATACGCAGTATTTT.

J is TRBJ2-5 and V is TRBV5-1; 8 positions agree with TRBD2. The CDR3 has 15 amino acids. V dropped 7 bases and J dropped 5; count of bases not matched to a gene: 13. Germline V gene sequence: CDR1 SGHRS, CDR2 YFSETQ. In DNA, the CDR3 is TGCGCCAGCGGTTCCAGCGGGAGTTCCGGGGAGACCCAGTACTTC. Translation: CASGSSGSSGETQYF.

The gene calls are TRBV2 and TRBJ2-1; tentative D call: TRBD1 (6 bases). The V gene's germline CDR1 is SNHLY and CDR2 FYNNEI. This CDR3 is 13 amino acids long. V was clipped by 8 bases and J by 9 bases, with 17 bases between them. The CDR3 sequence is CASGGYGRGEQFF. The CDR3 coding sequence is TGTGCCAGCGGGGGCTACGGTCGGGGTGAGCAGTTCTTC.

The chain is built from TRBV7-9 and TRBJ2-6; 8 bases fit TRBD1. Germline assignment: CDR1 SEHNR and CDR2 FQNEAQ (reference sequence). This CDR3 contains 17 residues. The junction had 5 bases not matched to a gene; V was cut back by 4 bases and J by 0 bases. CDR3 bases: TGTGCCAGCAGCTCCACAGGGGGAAACTCTGGGGCCAACGTCCTGACTTTC. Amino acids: CASSSTGGNSGANVLTF.

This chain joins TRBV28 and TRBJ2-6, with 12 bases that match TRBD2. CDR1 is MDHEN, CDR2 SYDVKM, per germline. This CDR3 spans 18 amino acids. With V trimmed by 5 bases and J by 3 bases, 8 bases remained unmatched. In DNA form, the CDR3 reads TGTGCCAGCAGTCCCGGACTAGCGGGATTCGGTGGGGCCAACGTCCTGACTTTC. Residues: CASSPGLAGFGGANVLTF.

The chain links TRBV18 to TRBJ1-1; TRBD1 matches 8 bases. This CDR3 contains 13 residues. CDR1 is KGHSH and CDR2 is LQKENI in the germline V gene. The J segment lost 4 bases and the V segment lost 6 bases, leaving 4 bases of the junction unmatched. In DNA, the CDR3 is TGTGCCAGCTCCATCGACAGGGGCACTGAAGCTTTCTTT. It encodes CASSIDRGTEAFF.

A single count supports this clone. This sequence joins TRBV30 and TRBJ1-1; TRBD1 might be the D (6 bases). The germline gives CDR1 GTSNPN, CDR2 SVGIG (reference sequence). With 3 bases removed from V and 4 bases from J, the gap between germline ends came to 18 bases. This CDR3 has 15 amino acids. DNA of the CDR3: TGTGCCTGGAGCCTCGCAGGGGCAAGTGGCACTGAAGCTTTCTTT. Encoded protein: CAWSLAGASGTEAFF.

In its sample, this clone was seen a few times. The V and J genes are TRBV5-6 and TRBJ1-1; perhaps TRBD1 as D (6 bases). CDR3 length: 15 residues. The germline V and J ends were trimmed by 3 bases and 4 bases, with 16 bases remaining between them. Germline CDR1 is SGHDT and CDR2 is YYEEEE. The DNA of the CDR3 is TGTGCCAGCAGCTCTAACAGGGACAAGGGCACTGAAGCTTTCTTT. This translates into CASSSNRDKGTEAFF.

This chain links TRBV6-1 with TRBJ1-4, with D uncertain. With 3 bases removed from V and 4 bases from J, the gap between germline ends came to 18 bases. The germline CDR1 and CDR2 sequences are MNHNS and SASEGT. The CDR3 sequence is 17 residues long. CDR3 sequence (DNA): TGTGCCAGCAGTGATTATGGTGCTGGCAGGATTAATGAAAAACTGTTTTTT. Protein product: CASSDYGAGRINEKLFF.

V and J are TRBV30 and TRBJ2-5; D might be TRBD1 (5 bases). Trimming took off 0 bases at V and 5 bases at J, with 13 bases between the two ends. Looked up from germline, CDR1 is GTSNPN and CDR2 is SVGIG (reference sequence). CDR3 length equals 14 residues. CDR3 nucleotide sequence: TGTGCCTGGAGTGTACGGCAGGGTTGGGAGACCCAGTACTTC. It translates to CAWSVRQGWETQYF.